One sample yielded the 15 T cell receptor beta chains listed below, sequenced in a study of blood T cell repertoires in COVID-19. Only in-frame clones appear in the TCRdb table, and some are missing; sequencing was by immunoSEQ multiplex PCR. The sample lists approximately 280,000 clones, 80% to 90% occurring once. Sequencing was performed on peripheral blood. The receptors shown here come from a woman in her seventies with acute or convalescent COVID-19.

CDR3 protein: CASSYSPQGYEQYF. CDR3 nucleotide sequence: TGTGCCAGCAGTTACTCGCCCCAGGGTTACGAGCAGTACTTC. The chain links TRBV6-5 to TRBJ2-7; perhaps TRBD1 as D (5 bases). V was cut by 0 bases and J by 4 bases, with 10 bases left in between. The CDR3 length is 14 residues. Germline CDR1 reads MNHEY; CDR2 reads SVGAGI.

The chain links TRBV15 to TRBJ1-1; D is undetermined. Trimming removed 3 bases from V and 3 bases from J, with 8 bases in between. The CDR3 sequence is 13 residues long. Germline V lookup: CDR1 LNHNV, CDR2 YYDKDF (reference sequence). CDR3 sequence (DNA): TGTGCCACCAGCAGGGGGAGGGACACTGAAGCTTTCTTT. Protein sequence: CATSRGRDTEAFF.

Written as DNA, the CDR3 is TGTGCCAGCAGCCAAGAAAGGAGTATGAGCACTGAAGCTTTCTTT. As protein: CASSQERSMSTEAFF. The chain carries TRBV4-2 and TRBJ1-1, with no clear D. Germline V gives CDR1 LGHNA, CDR2 YNFKEQ. V was trimmed by 0 bases and J by 4 bases, leaving 12 bases between them. This CDR3 contains 15 residues.

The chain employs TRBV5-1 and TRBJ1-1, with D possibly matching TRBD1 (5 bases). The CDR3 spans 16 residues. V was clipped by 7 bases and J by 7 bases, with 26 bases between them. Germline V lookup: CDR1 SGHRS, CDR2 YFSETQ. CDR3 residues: CASAAALQGWRGEAFF. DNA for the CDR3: TGCGCCAGCGCCGCGGCTCTCCAGGGCTGGCGAGGTGAAGCTTTCTTT.

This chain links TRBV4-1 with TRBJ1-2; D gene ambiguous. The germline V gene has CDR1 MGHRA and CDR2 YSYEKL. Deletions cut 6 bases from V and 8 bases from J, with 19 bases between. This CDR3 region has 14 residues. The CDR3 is CASRVLGGEGGYTF. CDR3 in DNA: TGCGCCAGCAGAGTGTTGGGTGGAGAGGGCGGCTACACCTTC.

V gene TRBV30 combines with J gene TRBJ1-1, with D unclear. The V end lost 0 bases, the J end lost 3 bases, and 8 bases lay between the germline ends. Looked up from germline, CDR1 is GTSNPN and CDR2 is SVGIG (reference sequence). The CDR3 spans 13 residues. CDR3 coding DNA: TGTGCCTGGAGTGTACGGCAGGACACTGAAGCTTTCTTT. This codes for CAWSVRQDTEAFF.

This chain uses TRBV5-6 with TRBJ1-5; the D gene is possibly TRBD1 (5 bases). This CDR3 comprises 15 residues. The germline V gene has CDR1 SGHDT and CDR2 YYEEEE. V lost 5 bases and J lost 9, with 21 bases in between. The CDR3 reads CASRLGPSTQGPQHF. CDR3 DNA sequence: TGTGCCAGCAGACTCGGTCCTTCCACCCAGGGGCCCCAGCATTTT.

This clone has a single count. CDR3 sequence: CASSLVRMGRQETQYF. The CDR3 nucleotides are TGCGCCAGCAGCTTGGTTCGTATGGGCCGTCAAGAGACCCAGTACTTC. This rearrangement joins TRBV5-1 to TRBJ2-5; D is unresolved. The CDR3 has 16 amino acids. Trimming took 0 bases from V and 2 from J, leaving 14 bases between them. Germline CDR1 reads SGHRS; CDR2 reads YFSETQ.

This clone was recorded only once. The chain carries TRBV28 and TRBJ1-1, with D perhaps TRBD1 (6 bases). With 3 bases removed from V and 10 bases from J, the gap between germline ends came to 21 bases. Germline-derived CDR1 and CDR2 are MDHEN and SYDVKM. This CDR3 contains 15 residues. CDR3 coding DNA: TGTGCCAGCAGTTTGTCAGGGGCAGACCGCGGGGGAGCTTTCTTT. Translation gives CASSLSGADRGGAFF.

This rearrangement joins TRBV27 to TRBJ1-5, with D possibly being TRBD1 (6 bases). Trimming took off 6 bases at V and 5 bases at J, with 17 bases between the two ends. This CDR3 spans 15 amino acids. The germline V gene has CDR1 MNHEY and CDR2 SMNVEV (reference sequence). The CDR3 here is CASSPDRTSHQPQHF. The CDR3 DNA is TGTGCCAGCAGCCCCGACAGGACCTCGCATCAGCCCCAGCATTTT.

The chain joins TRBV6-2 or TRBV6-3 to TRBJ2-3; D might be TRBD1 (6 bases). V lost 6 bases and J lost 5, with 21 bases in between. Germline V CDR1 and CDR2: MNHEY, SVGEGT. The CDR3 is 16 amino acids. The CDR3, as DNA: TGTGCCAGCAGCCCCTTTCGACAGGCGAGGGGAGATACGCAGTATTTT. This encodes CASSPFRQARGDTQYF.

The CDR3 DNA follows: TGTGCCGGTGGGACAGGGGTCCAAGAGACCCAGTACTTC. This encodes CAGGTGVQETQYF. The chain uses TRBV2 and TRBJ2-5; 10 nucleotides agree with TRBD1. Germline V CDR1 and CDR2: SNHLY, FYNNEI. Unmatched junction bases numbered 4, after V lost 11 bases and J lost 1 base. The length of the CDR3 is 13 residues.

In nucleotides, the CDR3 is TGTGCCAGCAGCCCTGACGGGGGGGAGTATTTT. Translation gives CASSPDGGEYF. This chain connects TRBV2 to TRBJ2-3, with 8 bases identical to TRBD2. V lost 6 bases to trimming and J lost 13 bases; unmatched junction nucleotides: 6. This CDR3 contains 11 residues. CDR1 and CDR2 (germline): SNHLY, FYNNEI. Together with reference TRBV2 and TRBJ2-3, the CDR3 gives the full variable domain: EPEVTQTPSHQVTQMGQEVILRCVPISNHLYFYWYRQILGQKVEFLVSFYNNEISEKSEIFDDQFSVERPDGSNFTLKIRSTKLEDSAMYFCASSPDGGEYFGPGTRLTVL.

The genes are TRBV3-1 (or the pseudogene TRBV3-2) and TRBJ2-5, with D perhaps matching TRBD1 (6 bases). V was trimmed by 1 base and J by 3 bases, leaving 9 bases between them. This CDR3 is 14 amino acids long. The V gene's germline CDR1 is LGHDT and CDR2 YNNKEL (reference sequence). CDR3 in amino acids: CASSQVRTEETQYF. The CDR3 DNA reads TGTGCCAGCAGCCAAGTGCGGACAGAAGAGACCCAGTACTTC.

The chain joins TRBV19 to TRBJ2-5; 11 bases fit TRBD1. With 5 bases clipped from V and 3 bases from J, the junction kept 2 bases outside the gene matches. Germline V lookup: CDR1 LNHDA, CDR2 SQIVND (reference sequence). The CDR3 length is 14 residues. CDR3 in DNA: TGTGCCAGTAGTCTGGGACAGGGGGAAGAGACCCAGTACTTC. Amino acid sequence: CASSLGQGEETQYF.